The rows below give T cell receptor beta chains drawn from one sample of a study of blood T cell repertoires in COVID-19. Only in-frame clones appear in the TCRdb table, and some are missing; sequencing was by immunoSEQ multiplex PCR. Here the sample spans around 360,000 clones, approximately 89% being singletons. Sequenced sample: PBMCs or T cells enriched from blood (not recorded which). The source is a man in his forties or fifties in a cohort exposed to, infected with or recovered from COVID-19 (not recorded which). CDR3s include the opening cysteine and the closing phenylalanine or tryptophan. The D gene is left open where the match is weak. Not all rows give a size; the values are once, few, many and, for expanded clones, a class.

cdr3_nt: TGTGCCAGCAGTGTGTCCCTTCTTAACACCGGGGAGCTGTTTTTT
cdr3_aa: CASSVSLLNTGELFF
v_call: TRBV6-4
j_call: TRBJ2-2
d_call: NA
clone_size: NA

cdr3_nt: TGTGCCAGTAGGGGGAGGGCCAAAAACATTCAGTACTTC
cdr3_aa: CASRGRAKNIQYF
v_call: TRBV19
j_call: TRBJ2-4
d_call: NA
clone_size: NA

cdr3_nt: TGTGCCAGCAGTTTAAACGGACTAGCGGGAGCCAAAAACATTCAGTACTTC
cdr3_aa: CASSLNGLAGAKNIQYF
v_call: TRBV27
j_call: TRBJ2-4
d_call: TRBD2
clone_size: NA

cdr3_nt: TGTGCCAGCTCTCGTTACCGGGACAGCTACGAGCAGTACTTC
cdr3_aa: CASSRYRDSYEQYF
v_call: TRBV18
j_call: TRBJ2-7
d_call: TRBD1
clone_size: NA

cdr3_nt: TGCGCCAGCAGCTTGGTATTTAGCGGCTCCTACAATGAGCAGTTCTTC
cdr3_aa: CASSLVFSGSYNEQFF
v_call: TRBV5-1
j_call: TRBJ2-1
d_call: NA
clone_size: NA

cdr3_nt: TGTGCCTGGAGGGCCGGGAGTTCCTACGAGCAGTACTTC
cdr3_aa: CAWRAGSSYEQYF
v_call: TRBV30
j_call: TRBJ2-7
d_call: NA
clone_size: NA

cdr3_nt: TGTGCCAGCAGCCCTACCGGGAATGAGCAGTTCTTC
cdr3_aa: CASSPTGNEQFF
v_call: TRBV7-6
j_call: TRBJ2-1
d_call: NA
clone_size: NA

cdr3_nt: TGTGCCAGCAGCCAGGGACAGGGAGCGCAGTACTTC
cdr3_aa: CASSQGQGAQYF
v_call: TRBV7-9
j_call: TRBJ2-7
d_call: TRBD1
clone_size: NA

cdr3_nt: TGTGCCAGCAGCCAAGATCATCCCCAGGGCTGGACAGATACGCAGTATTTT
cdr3_aa: CASSQDHPQGWTDTQYF
v_call: TRBV3-1/TRBV3-2
j_call: TRBJ2-3
d_call: NA
clone_size: NA

cdr3_nt: TGTGCCAGCAGTTTAGAGGCGGAGGGTGAAGCTTTCTTT
cdr3_aa: CASSLEAEGEAFF
v_call: TRBV27
j_call: TRBJ1-1
d_call: NA
clone_size: once

cdr3_nt: TGTGCCAGCAGCCAAGATGTCAGGTCCCGTACGCAGTATTTT
cdr3_aa: CASSQDVRSRTQYF
v_call: TRBV14
j_call: TRBJ2-3
d_call: NA
clone_size: NA

cdr3_nt: TGTGCCAGCAGTCGCCAAGGGGGGGACACTGAAGCTTTCTTT
cdr3_aa: CASSRQGGDTEAFF
v_call: TRBV2
j_call: TRBJ1-1
d_call: NA
clone_size: NA

cdr3_nt: TGTGCCAGCAGCCTCGGGACAGCAAACACCGGGGAGCTGTTTTTT
cdr3_aa: CASSLGTANTGELFF
v_call: TRBV5-4
j_call: TRBJ2-2
d_call: TRBD1
clone_size: NA

cdr3_nt: TGTGCCAGCTCAGCGGGTCTGAACACTGAAGCTTTCTTT
cdr3_aa: CASSAGLNTEAFF
v_call: TRBV18
j_call: TRBJ1-1
d_call: NA
clone_size: NA

cdr3_nt: TGTGCCAGCAGCTCCCAACAGGGATCAGATACGCAGTATTTT
cdr3_aa: CASSSQQGSDTQYF
v_call: TRBV7-3
j_call: TRBJ2-3
d_call: NA
clone_size: NA

cdr3_nt: TGTGCCAGCAGCTTAGTGCGGTCCCAAGAGACCCAGTACTTC
cdr3_aa: CASSLVRSQETQYF
v_call: TRBV7-2
j_call: TRBJ2-5
d_call: NA
clone_size: NA

cdr3_nt: TGCGCCAGCAGCAGGGGTAGCGAAGTCACCGGGGAGCTGTTTTTT
cdr3_aa: CASSRGSEVTGELFF
v_call: TRBV10-1
j_call: TRBJ2-2
d_call: NA
clone_size: NA

cdr3_nt: TGTGCCAGCGGCAGGGGGGCAGATACGCAGTATTTT
cdr3_aa: CASGRGADTQYF
v_call: TRBV28
j_call: TRBJ2-3
d_call: NA
clone_size: NA

cdr3_nt: TGTGCCAGCAGCTTAGCGGCGGGGCGGGTCGAGTTCTTC
cdr3_aa: CASSLAAGRVEFF
v_call: TRBV7-9
j_call: TRBJ2-1
d_call: NA
clone_size: NA

cdr3_nt: TGTGCCAGCAGTTTAAGGGACAGCAGGACCGGGGAGCTGTTTTTT
cdr3_aa: CASSLRDSRTGELFF
v_call: TRBV27
j_call: TRBJ2-2
d_call: TRBD1
clone_size: NA

cdr3_nt: TGTGCCAGCAGCGTGGATGTAGCTGAAGATGAGCAGTTCTTC
cdr3_aa: CASSVDVAEDEQFF
v_call: TRBV9
j_call: TRBJ2-1
d_call: NA
clone_size: NA

cdr3_nt: TGTGCCAGCTCACCGACGAGTAAACCAGAGGCAACTAATGAAAAACTGTTTTTT
cdr3_aa: CASSPTSKPEATNEKLFF
v_call: TRBV18
j_call: TRBJ1-4
d_call: NA
clone_size: NA

cdr3_nt: TGTGCCAGCTCACCAGAAGGACAGAAAAACACCGGGGAGCTGTTTTTT
cdr3_aa: CASSPEGQKNTGELFF
v_call: TRBV18
j_call: TRBJ2-2
d_call: NA
clone_size: NA

cdr3_nt: TGTGCCAGCAGGGAACGGGACAAGGGTCTATATGGCTACACCTTC
cdr3_aa: CASRERDKGLYGYTF
v_call: TRBV28
j_call: TRBJ1-2
d_call: NA
clone_size: NA

cdr3_nt: TGTGCCTGGAGTAGAAGACTAGCGGGTATCCCCCGACAGTACTTC
cdr3_aa: CAWSRRLAGIPRQYF
v_call: TRBV30
j_call: TRBJ2-7
d_call: TRBD2
clone_size: NA

cdr3_nt: TGTGCCAGCAGCTTAAGTGGGAGCTCTGGGGCCAACGTCCTGACTTTC
cdr3_aa: CASSLSGSSGANVLTF
v_call: TRBV7-3
j_call: TRBJ2-6
d_call: NA
clone_size: once

cdr3_nt: TGTGCCAGCAGCACGCGGCCAGACTACTACGAGCAGTACTTC
cdr3_aa: CASSTRPDYYEQYF
v_call: TRBV9
j_call: TRBJ2-7
d_call: NA
clone_size: NA

cdr3_nt: TGTGCCAGCAGCCAACCCACAGGGGGTGGAAACACCATATATTTT
cdr3_aa: CASSQPTGGGNTIYF
v_call: TRBV3-1/TRBV3-2
j_call: TRBJ1-3
d_call: TRBD1
clone_size: NA

cdr3_nt: TGTGCCAGCTCACTACCCGACAGGGGTGGTGGCTACACCTTC
cdr3_aa: CASSLPDRGGGYTF
v_call: TRBV18
j_call: TRBJ1-2
d_call: TRBD1
clone_size: NA

cdr3_nt: TGTGCCAGCAGCCCGACGGACAGGGTTCATTTTTCGGAGACCCAGTACTTC
cdr3_aa: CASSPTDRVHFSETQYF
v_call: TRBV9
j_call: TRBJ2-5
d_call: TRBD1
clone_size: NA

cdr3_nt: TGCGCCAGCAGCCCAGGGGACCAAGAGACCCAGTACTTC
cdr3_aa: CASSPGDQETQYF
v_call: TRBV5-1
j_call: TRBJ2-5
d_call: NA
clone_size: NA

cdr3_nt: TGCGCCAGCAGTCGAGACATGGGGACATCGGATACGCAGTATTTT
cdr3_aa: CASSRDMGTSDTQYF
v_call: TRBV10-1
j_call: TRBJ2-3
d_call: NA
clone_size: NA

cdr3_nt: TGTGCCAGCAGTTCCTCGGACACTTACGAGCAGTACTTC
cdr3_aa: CASSSSDTYEQYF
v_call: TRBV27
j_call: TRBJ2-7
d_call: NA
clone_size: NA